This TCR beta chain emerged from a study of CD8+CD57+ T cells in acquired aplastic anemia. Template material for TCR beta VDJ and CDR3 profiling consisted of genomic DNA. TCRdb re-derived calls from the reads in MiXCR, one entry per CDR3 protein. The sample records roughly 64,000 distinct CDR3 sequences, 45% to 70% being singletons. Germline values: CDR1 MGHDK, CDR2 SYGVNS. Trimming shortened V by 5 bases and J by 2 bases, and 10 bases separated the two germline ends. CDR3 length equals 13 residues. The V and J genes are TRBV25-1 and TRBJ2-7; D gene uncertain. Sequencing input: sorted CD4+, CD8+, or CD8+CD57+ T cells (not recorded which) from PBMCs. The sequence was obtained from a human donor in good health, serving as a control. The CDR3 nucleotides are TGTGCCAGCAGTTACTTTGGCACCTACGAGCAGTACTTC. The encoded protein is CASSYFGTYEQYF.